Following are 9 T cell receptor beta chains from one sample sequenced in a study of blood T cell repertoires in COVID-19. Sequencing was performed with immunoSEQ multiplex PCR; in TCRdb, only in-frame clones are kept and a portion is missing. The sample lists 250,000 to 350,000 clones, around 85% occurring once. Sequenced input: peripheral blood. These receptors were taken from a human donor with COVID-19, enrolled during active disease. The donor label of this sample is uncertain.

V is TRBV27 and J is TRBJ1-6, with D tentatively TRBD1 (5 bases). V lost 8 bases and J 7 bases, leaving 15 bases between the germline ends. CDR3 length: 14 residues. CDR1 and CDR2 from the germline V gene are MNHEY and SMNVEV (reference sequence). The CDR3 sequence: CASSETRANSPLHF. Written as DNA, the CDR3 is TGTGCCAGCTCTGAGACCAGGGCCAATTCACCCCTCCACTTT.

This chain connects TRBV15 to TRBJ2-7; possible D gene TRBD1, 6 bases. Deletions cut 3 bases from V and 5 bases from J, with 14 bases between. This CDR3 comprises 14 residues. Germline CDR1 and CDR2: LNHNV and YYDKDF (reference sequence). The CDR3 sequence is CATSRRTGYHEQYF. The CDR3, as DNA: TGTGCCACCAGCAGGAGAACAGGGTACCACGAGCAGTACTTC.

This clone was counted only a few times. The chain combines TRBV6-5 with TRBJ2-2; a possible D gene is TRBD2 (6 bases). CDR1 is MNHEY, CDR2 SVGAGI, per germline. The CDR3 runs to 15 residues. V lost 6 bases and J lost 4, with 15 bases in between. Here the CDR3 reads CASRYSGAGTGELFF. The DNA for the CDR3 is TGTGCCAGCAGATATAGCGGAGCGGGCACCGGGGAGCTGTTTTTT.

The rearrangement links TRBV7-2 to TRBJ2-1; a weak D match, TRBD2 (6 bases). The CDR3 length is 16 residues. Trimming stripped 0 bases from V and 7 bases from J, with 16 bases between. The germline CDR1 and CDR2 sequences are SGHTA and FQGNSA. The CDR3 region has the DNA TGTGCCAGCAGCTTAGCCGGGACTTCGCCCTTTAATGAGCAGTTCTTC. This gives the protein CASSLAGTSPFNEQFF.

The chain recombines TRBV5-1 with TRBJ2-7; weak D call: TRBD1 (6 bases). In germline, CDR1 is SGHRS, CDR2 YFSETQ. Deletions cut 0 bases from V and 6 bases from J, with 19 bases between. The CDR3 spans 16 residues. CDR3 DNA sequence: TGCGCCAGCAGCTTGGCTCCCTCTGACAGGTCTAGCGAGCAGTACTTC. Its protein product is CASSLAPSDRSSEQYF.

The chain links TRBV30 to TRBJ2-7, with TRBD1 as a possible D gene (5 bases). Trimming stripped 5 bases from V and 2 bases from J, with 10 bases between. This CDR3 region has 12 residues. CDR1 is GTSNPN and CDR2 is SVGIG in the germline V gene (reference sequence). CDR3 sequence (DNA): TGTGCCTGGGTAGTGGGGCCCTACGAGCAGTACTTC. The encoded protein is CAWVVGPYEQYF. Combining the CDR3 with reference TRBV30 and TRBJ2-7 gives the whole variable domain SQTIHQWPATLVQPVGSPLSLECTVEGTSNPNLYWYRQAAGRGLQLLFYSVGIGQISSEVPQNLSASRPQDRQFILSSKKLLLSDSGFYLCAWVVGPYEQYFGPGTRLTVT.

This clone has only one observation. This chain connects TRBV9 to TRBJ2-7; 8 bases align to TRBD2. J gave up 2 bases and V 0 bases, and 4 bases lay outside the gene matches. The CDR3 is 15 residues long. The germline CDR1 and CDR2 sequences are SGDLS and YYNGEE. The CDR3 region has the DNA TGTGCCAGCAGCGTAGTAAGCGGGAGCACCTACGAGCAGTACTTC. Translated: CASSVVSGSTYEQYF.

A few counts support this clone. The rearrangement links TRBV28 to TRBJ2-5, with 8 positions matching TRBD1. Trimming at V came to 1 base and at J to 4 bases, leaving 8 bases not matched to a gene. This CDR3 has 16 residues. Germline V gene sequence: CDR1 MDHEN, CDR2 SYDVKM. CDR3 in DNA: TGTGCCAGCAGTTTATATGCACAGGGGGACGGAGAGACCCAGTACTTC. Its protein product is CASSLYAQGDGETQYF. The full variable domain, completed using reference TRBV28 and TRBJ2-5, is DVKVTQSSRYLVKRTGEKVFLECVQDMDHENMFWYRQDPGLGLRLIYFSYDVKMKEKGDIPEGYSVSREKKERFSLILESASTNQTSMYLCASSLYAQGDGETQYFGPGTRLLVL.

The chain is built from TRBV2 and TRBJ2-1, with 10 positions matching TRBD2. V lost 4 bases, J lost 9 bases, and 9 bases stayed unmatched. There are 15 residues in the CDR3. The germline CDR1 and CDR2 sequences are SNHLY and FYNNEI. The CDR3 region has the DNA TGTGCCAGCAGTGGACCCAGCGGGAGGGCTAGTGAGCAGTTCTTC. This translates into CASSGPSGRASEQFF.